This T cell receptor beta chain appears in the sequencing data of a study of post-analysis software for immune sequencing data. Points from the study as a whole: Batch-matched samples strongly co-clustered by F measure. Those with multiple sclerosis, the patient group, showed significantly lower normalized Chao1 diversity than controls. In patients, about 5 TRBV segments were more frequent than in controls, with TRBV5-6, TRBV5-1 and TRBV20-1 among them.

Germline V gene sequence: CDR1 SGHRS, CDR2 YFSETQ. The CDR3 length is 16 residues. Trimming shortened V by 4 bases and J by 0 bases, and 13 bases separated the two germline ends. On this clonotype: Its antigen is unknown.

Carried by the TCR beta cDNA libraries were unique molecular identifiers. Each sample of roughly 0.95 to 10 million input T cells yielded around 500,000 cDNA molecules, so each molecule approximated one T cell. Using its own MiXCR run on the PCR reads, TCRdb lists one record per CDR3 protein. The sample holds about 540,000 distinct CDR3 sequences, about a third seen once. This TCR was recovered from a girl aged 2-17 years with multiple sclerosis. The material sequenced was blood. V gene TRBV5-1 combines with J gene TRBJ1-4, with a weak D call TRBD1 (5 bases). Written as DNA, the CDR3 is TGCGCCAGCAGCCGGTCCCGGGGCGCAACTAATGAAAAACTGTTTTTT. Translated: CASSRSRGATNEKLFF.